The clone carrying this TCR beta chain was detected ten times or more. The target antigen is unknown. V was clipped by 0 bases and J by 5 bases, with 11 bases between them. CDR1 DFQATT and CDR2 SNEGSKA come from the germline V gene (reference sequence). The CDR3 extends over 14 amino acids. TCRdb re-derived calls from the 5' RACE reads in MiXCR, one entry per CDR3 protein. The table shows roughly 90,000 distinct CDR3 sequences, with roughly 8% occurring only once. These data originate in a study of CD8 T cells in ankylosing spondylitis. Broader study findings: Several of the motif variants were reported before in synovial fluid and blood from reactive arthritis. The clones that were linked to disease were reported to be significantly enriched in matched synovial fluid samples from ankylosing spondylitis patients. It appeared that ankylosing spondylitis blood was characterized by a TCR beta motif of several highly homologous variants.

The sequence was obtained from a male donor with ankylosing spondylitis or in good health (not recorded which). The sample was blood, either unsorted or a sorted T cell fraction (not recorded which). The gene calls are TRBV20-1 and TRBJ2-1; perhaps TRBD2 as D (5 bases). DNA of the CDR3: TGCAGTGCTAGAGATCTGAGGGCCCACAATGAGCAGTTCTTC. It yields the protein CSARDLRAHNEQFF.